The 9 T cell receptor beta chains in this list originate from one sample, sequenced in a study of cytomegalovirus exposure and HLA in healthy donors. The PCR had 60 Vbeta and 13 Jbeta primers. The repertoire was sequenced with immunoSEQ multiplex PCR; TCRdb's copy has only in-frame clones and lacks some. Of over 200,000 clones in the sample, around 89% were seen once. The sequenced material came from PBMCs. These receptors all stem from a woman younger than 30 in good health and CMV-seronegative.

The genes are TRBV18 and TRBJ2-3; D is perhaps TRBD2 (5 bases). V shed 2 bases and J shed 1 base, with 10 bases lying between them. The CDR3 totals 15 residues. Per the germline V gene, CDR1 is KGHSH and CDR2 is LQKENI. DNA of the CDR3: TGTGCCAGCTCACCAGAGGGAATTCGCACAGATACGCAGTATTTT. Translation: CASSPEGIRTDTQYF.

V gene TRBV6-4 combines with J gene TRBJ2-2, with 8 positions matching TRBD2. The junction had 3 bases not matched to a gene; V was cut back by 3 bases and J by 3 bases. Germline CDR1 MRHNA, CDR2 SNTAGT. The length of the CDR3 is 15 residues. The CDR3 here is CASSEHSGDTGELFF. CDR3 DNA: TGTGCCAGCAGTGAACATAGCGGGGACACCGGGGAGCTGTTTTTT.

CDR3 nucleotides: TGTGCCAGCAGTGCGGGAGCGGGAGGGCGTGGTGAGCAGTTCTTC. Its translation: CASSAGAGGRGEQFF. V and J are TRBV2 and TRBJ2-1; TRBD2 aligns across 10 bases. V trimming: 4 bases; J trimming: 9 bases; junction bases outside the gene matches: 9. CDR1 and CDR2 (germline): SNHLY, FYNNEI. CDR3 length: 15 residues.

The chain couples TRBV6-4 to TRBJ2-3; D not certain. The CDR3 is 14 amino acids. Germline CDR1 reads MRHNA; CDR2 reads SNTAGT. The germline V and J ends were trimmed by 2 bases and 6 bases, with 12 bases remaining between them. For the CDR3, the DNA is TGTGCCAGCAGTGACCCGGGTAGACCGGATACGCAGTATTTT. This sequence encodes CASSDPGRPDTQYF.

The chain is built from TRBV6-6 and TRBJ2-1, with D perhaps TRBD2 (6 bases). The CDR3 consists of 14 residues. Germline V gene data show CDR1 as MNHNY and CDR2 as SVGAGI (reference sequence). V gave up 0 bases and J gave up 7 bases, with 10 bases separating them. CDR3 bases: TGTGCCAGCAGTTACTCGGCGGGATTGAATGAGCAGTTCTTC. Translation gives CASSYSAGLNEQFF.

This chain connects TRBV19 to TRBJ1-3; D remains ambiguous. This CDR3 region has 13 residues. Trimming stripped 9 bases from V and 0 bases from J, with 9 bases between. The germline V gene encodes CDR1 LNHDA and CDR2 SQIVND (reference sequence). The CDR3 DNA reads TGTGCCAGCCGCGGCCTCTCTGGAAACACCATATATTTT. It encodes CASRGLSGNTIYF.

This clone was picked up one time. The chain is built from TRBV6-1 and TRBJ1-3; 7 bases match TRBD1. The germline gives CDR1 MNHNS, CDR2 SASEGT. The CDR3 contains 18 residues. Trimming took 1 base from V and 2 from J; bases not matched to a gene: 11. The CDR3, as DNA: TGTGCCAGCAGTGAAGGGATTCCCCGGACAGGTCCTGGAAACACCATATATTTT. Its protein product is CASSEGIPRTGPGNTIYF.

The CDR3 sequence is CASSLNRGIWEKLFF. As DNA, the CDR3 is TGTGCCAGCAGCTTGAATAGGGGAATCTGGGAAAAACTGTTTTTT. The chain couples TRBV7-2 to TRBJ1-4; a possible D gene is TRBD1 (5 bases). This CDR3 has 15 amino acids. Trimming stripped 3 bases from V and 8 bases from J, with 16 bases between. The germline V gene has CDR1 SGHTA and CDR2 FQGNSA.

The V gene is TRBV5-6, the J gene TRBJ2-1; TRBD1 is a possible D gene (6 bases). The V gene's germline CDR1 is SGHDT and CDR2 YYEEEE. The CDR3 runs to 15 residues. The germline V and J ends were trimmed by 3 bases and 1 base, with 11 bases remaining between them. The CDR3 protein is CASSYPTGSYNEQFF. Written as DNA, the CDR3 is TGTGCCAGCAGCTACCCCACAGGGTCCTACAATGAGCAGTTCTTC.